The 9 T cell receptor beta chains below were found in one sample sequenced in a study of T cell responses to AZD1222 COVID-19 vaccine. TCRdb keeps only in-frame clones here, not all; method: immunoSEQ multiplex PCR. This sample has over 100,000 clones, with about nine tenths found just once. Source: peripheral blood, taken on day 0 of AZD1222 vaccination. Receptor source: an adult in good health.

The chain carries TRBV2 and TRBJ2-3; TRBD2 is a possible D gene (5 bases). Trimming removed 5 bases from V and 3 bases from J, with 9 bases in between. Germline CDR1 is SNHLY and CDR2 is FYNNEI. The CDR3 runs 13 residues. The CDR3 region has the DNA TGTGCCAGCAGTCGGGGTTGGACAGATACGCAGTATTTT. Protein sequence: CASSRGWTDTQYF.

The CDR3 protein is CASCPRPEDTQYF. Written as DNA, the CDR3 is TGTGCCAGCTGTCCGCGACCAGAGGATACGCAGTATTTT. The chain joins TRBV6-6 to TRBJ2-3; D is uncertain. The germline V gene encodes CDR1 MNHNY and CDR2 SVGAGI (reference sequence). The ends were cut back, 8 bases at V and 6 bases at J, with 15 bases in the middle. This CDR3 comprises 13 residues.

The chain uses TRBV12-3 or TRBV12-4 and TRBJ1-2; D ambiguous. Trimming stripped 1 base from V and 7 bases from J, with 10 bases between. The length of the CDR3 is 13 residues. In DNA, the CDR3 is TGTGCCAGCAGTTTAGGCGACCGTGGTGGCTACACCTTC. Translating it yields CASSLGDRGGYTF.

In this sample, this clone turned up once. The chain couples TRBV6-1 to TRBJ1-2; 9 nucleotides line up with TRBD1. V lost 8 bases to trimming and J lost 6 bases; unmatched junction nucleotides: 4. Germline V gene data show CDR1 as MNHNS and CDR2 as SASEGT. This CDR3 has 12 amino acids. The CDR3 here is CASAQGADGYTF. The CDR3 DNA is TGTGCCAGCGCACAGGGGGCTGATGGCTACACCTTC.

The chain employs TRBV7-6 and TRBJ2-1; either TRBD1 or TRBD2 may supply D (6 bases each). The CDR3 extends over 16 amino acids. V lost 3 bases to trimming and J lost 3 bases, with 15 bases between them. The V gene's germline CDR1 is SGHVS and CDR2 FNYEAQ. The CDR3 reads CASSFLGGSGYNEQFF. The CDR3 DNA follows: TGTGCCAGCAGCTTTTTAGGGGGGAGCGGCTACAATGAGCAGTTCTTC.

The chain couples TRBV28 to TRBJ1-5; perhaps TRBD1 as D (5 bases). The CDR3 runs 13 residues. V gave up 7 bases and J gave up 6 bases, with 13 bases separating them. CDR1 is MDHEN and CDR2 is SYDVKM in the germline V gene. The CDR3 DNA follows: TGTGCCAGCACGAGGCAGGGCGGTCAGCCCCAGCATTTT. This translates into CASTRQGGQPQHF.

This clone appeared a single time. The CDR3 reads CASSPTSGDLQPQHF. The CDR3 coding sequence is TGTGCCAGCAGTCCTACCAGCGGGGATCTTCAGCCCCAGCATTTT. The V call is TRBV6-4, the J call TRBJ1-5; D call uncertain. The germline CDR1 and CDR2 sequences are MRHNA and SNTAGT. This CDR3 has 15 amino acids. The V gene lost 5 bases and the J gene lost 6 bases, with 17 bases spanning the gap.

This chain links TRBV10-2 with TRBJ2-1; the match to TRBD2 covers 12 bases. Germline V gene lookup returns CDR1 WSHSY and CDR2 SAAADI. CDR3 length: 15 amino acids. Losses at the gene ends were 7 bases for V and 9 bases for J; bases not matched to a gene: 10. Here the CDR3 reads CASITGTSGFGEQFF. The CDR3 DNA is TGCGCCAGCATTACCGGGACTAGCGGGTTTGGTGAGCAGTTCTTC.

This rearrangement joins TRBV9 to TRBJ2-5, with 12 bases identical to TRBD2. The CDR3 runs to 17 residues. Germline-derived CDR1 and CDR2 are SGDLS and YYNGEE. J was trimmed by 5 bases and V by 3 bases; bases with no gene match: 11. The CDR3 DNA follows: TGTGCCAGCAGCGAGGGCGCTAGCGGGGGGGCGTGGGAGACCCAGTACTTC. This encodes CASSEGASGGAWETQYF.